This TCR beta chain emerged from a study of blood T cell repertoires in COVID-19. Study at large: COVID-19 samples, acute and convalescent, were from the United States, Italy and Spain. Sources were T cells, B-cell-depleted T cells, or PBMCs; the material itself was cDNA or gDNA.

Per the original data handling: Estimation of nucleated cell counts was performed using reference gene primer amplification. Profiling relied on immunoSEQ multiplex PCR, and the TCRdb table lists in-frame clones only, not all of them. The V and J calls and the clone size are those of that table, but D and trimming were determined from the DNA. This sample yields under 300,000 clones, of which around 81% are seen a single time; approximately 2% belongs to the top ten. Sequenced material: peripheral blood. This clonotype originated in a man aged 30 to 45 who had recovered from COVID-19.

The CDR3 reads CASSDNSVRSYGYTF. DNA of the CDR3: TGTGCCAGCAGTGACAACTCGGTTAGGAGCTATGGCTACACCTTC. This sequence joins TRBV2 and TRBJ1-2, with no clear D. Germline CDR1 is SNHLY and CDR2 is FYNNEI. The CDR3 is 15 amino acids. The V end was cut by 3 bases, the J end by 4 bases, with 15 bases between.